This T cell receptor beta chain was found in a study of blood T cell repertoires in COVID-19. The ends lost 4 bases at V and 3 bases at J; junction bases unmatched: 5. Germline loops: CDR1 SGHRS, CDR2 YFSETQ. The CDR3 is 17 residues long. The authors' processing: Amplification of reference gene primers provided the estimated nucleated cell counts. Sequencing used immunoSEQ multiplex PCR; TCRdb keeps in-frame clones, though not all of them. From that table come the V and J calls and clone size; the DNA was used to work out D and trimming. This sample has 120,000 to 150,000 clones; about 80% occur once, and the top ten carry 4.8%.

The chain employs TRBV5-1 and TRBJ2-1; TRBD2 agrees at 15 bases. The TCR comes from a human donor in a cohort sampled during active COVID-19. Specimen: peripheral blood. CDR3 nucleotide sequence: TGCGCCAGCAGCATTGGGACTAGCGGGGGGTTCTACAATGAGCAGTTCTTC. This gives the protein CASSIGTSGGFYNEQFF.